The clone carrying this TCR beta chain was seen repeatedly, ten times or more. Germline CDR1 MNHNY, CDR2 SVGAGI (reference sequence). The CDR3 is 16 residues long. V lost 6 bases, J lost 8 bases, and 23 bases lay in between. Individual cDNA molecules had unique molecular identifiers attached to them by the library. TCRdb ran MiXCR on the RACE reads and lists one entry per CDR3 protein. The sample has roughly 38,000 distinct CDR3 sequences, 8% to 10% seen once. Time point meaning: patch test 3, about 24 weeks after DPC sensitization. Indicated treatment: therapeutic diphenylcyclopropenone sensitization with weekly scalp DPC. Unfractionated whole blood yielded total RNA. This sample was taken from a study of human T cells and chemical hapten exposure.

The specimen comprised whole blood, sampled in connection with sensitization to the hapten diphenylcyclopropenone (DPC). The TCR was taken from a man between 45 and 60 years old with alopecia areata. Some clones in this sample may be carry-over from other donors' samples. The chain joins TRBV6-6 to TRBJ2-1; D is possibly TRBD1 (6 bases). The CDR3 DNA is TGTGCCAGCAGACCCTACTCGACAGGCCCCATGGATGAGCAGTTCTTC. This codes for CASRPYSTGPMDEQFF.